This TCR beta chain came from a study of blood T cell repertoires in COVID-19. In the study overall: COVID-19 samples collected from the United States, Italy and Spain covered acute and convalescent phases.

Per the study methods: Amplification of reference gene primers was used by the study to estimate nucleated cell counts. Clones were read by immunoSEQ multiplex PCR, and TCRdb kept only the in-frame ones, dropping some. V, J and clone size reflect that table, while D and trimming were determined from the DNA. The table has 150,000 or so clones, roughly four fifths seen once. The CDR3 totals 14 residues. Trimming left V 0 bases short and J 4 bases short, with 10 bases between. In germline, CDR1 is SGDLS, CDR2 YYNGEE. The TCR was taken from a human donor with acute or convalescent COVID-19. The donor label of this sample is uncertain. V and J are TRBV9 and TRBJ1-2; D is unclear. The sample comprised peripheral blood. Here the CDR3 reads CASSVEAGPYGYTF. In DNA form, the CDR3 reads TGTGCCAGCAGCGTAGAGGCAGGCCCCTATGGCTACACCTTC.